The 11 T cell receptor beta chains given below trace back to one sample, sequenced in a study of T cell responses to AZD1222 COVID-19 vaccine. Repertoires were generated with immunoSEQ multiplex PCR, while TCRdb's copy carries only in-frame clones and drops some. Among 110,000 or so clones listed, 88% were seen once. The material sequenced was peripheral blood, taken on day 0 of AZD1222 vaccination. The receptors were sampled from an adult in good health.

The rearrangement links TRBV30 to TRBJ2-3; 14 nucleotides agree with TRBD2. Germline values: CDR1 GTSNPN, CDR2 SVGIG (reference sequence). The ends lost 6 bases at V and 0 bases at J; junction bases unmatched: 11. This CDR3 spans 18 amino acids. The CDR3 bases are TGTGCCTGTTCGGGACTAGCGGGAGTTTCTTCTAGCACAGATACGCAGTATTTT. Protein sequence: CACSGLAGVSSSTDTQYF.

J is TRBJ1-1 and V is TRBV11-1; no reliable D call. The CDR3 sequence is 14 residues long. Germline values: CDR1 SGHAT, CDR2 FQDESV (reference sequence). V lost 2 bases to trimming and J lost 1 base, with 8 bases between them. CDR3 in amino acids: CASSLFWGNTEAFF. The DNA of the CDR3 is TGTGCCAGCAGCTTATTCTGGGGGAACACTGAAGCTTTCTTT.

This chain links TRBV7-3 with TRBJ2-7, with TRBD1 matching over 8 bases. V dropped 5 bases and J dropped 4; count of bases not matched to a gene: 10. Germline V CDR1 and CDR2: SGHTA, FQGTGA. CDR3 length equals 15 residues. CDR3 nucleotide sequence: TGTGCCAGCAGCCCCGGACAGGGTCTTTCTTACGAGCAGTACTTC. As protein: CASSPGQGLSYEQYF.

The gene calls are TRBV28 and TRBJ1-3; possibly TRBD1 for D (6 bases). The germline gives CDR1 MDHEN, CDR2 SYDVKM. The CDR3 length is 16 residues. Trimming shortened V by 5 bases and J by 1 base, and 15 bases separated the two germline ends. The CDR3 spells CASSRGGPTSGNTIYF. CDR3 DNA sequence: TGTGCCAGCAGTCGTGGGGGGCCCACATCTGGAAACACCATATATTTT.

The CDR3 reads CASSSRDRGGEKLFF. The CDR3 DNA reads as TGTGCCAGCAGTTCTCGGGACAGGGGAGGTGAAAAACTGTTTTTT. The chain couples TRBV28 to TRBJ1-4, with 10 bases fitting TRBD1. Per the germline V gene, CDR1 is MDHEN and CDR2 is SYDVKM. This CDR3 is built from 15 residues. V lost 4 bases to trimming and J lost 7 bases; unmatched junction nucleotides: 6.

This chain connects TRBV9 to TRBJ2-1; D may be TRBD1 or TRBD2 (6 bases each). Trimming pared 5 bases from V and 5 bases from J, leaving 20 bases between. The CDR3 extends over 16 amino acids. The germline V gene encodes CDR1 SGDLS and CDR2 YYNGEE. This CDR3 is CASSPDPRGRDNEQFF. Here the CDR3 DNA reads TGTGCCAGCAGTCCCGACCCTCGGGGGCGGGACAATGAGCAGTTCTTC. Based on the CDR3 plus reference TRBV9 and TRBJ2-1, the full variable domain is DSGVTQTPKHLITATGQRVTLRCSPRSGDLSVYWYQQSLDQGLQFLIQYYNGEERAKGNILERFSAQQFPDLHSELNLSSLELGDSALYFCASSPDPRGRDNEQFFGPGTRLTVL.

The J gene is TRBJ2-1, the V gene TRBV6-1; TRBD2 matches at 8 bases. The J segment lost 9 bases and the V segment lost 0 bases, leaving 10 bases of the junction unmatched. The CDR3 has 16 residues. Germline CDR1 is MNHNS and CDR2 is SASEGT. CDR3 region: CASSEAIQREFFEQFF. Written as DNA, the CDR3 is TGTGCCAGCAGTGAAGCCATCCAGCGGGAGTTTTTTGAGCAGTTCTTC.

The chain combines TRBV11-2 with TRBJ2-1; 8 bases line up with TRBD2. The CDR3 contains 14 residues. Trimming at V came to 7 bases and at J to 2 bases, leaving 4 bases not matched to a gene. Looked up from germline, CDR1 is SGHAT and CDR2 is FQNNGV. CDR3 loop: CASKTSATYNEQFF. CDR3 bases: TGTGCCAGCAAGACTAGCGCCACCTACAATGAGCAGTTCTTC. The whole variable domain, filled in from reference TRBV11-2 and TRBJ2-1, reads EAGVAQSPRYKIIEKRQSVAFWCNPISGHATLYWYQQILGQGPKLLIQFQNNGVVDDSQLPKDRFSAERLKGVDSTLKIQPAKLEDSAVYLCASKTSATYNEQFFGPGTRLTVL.

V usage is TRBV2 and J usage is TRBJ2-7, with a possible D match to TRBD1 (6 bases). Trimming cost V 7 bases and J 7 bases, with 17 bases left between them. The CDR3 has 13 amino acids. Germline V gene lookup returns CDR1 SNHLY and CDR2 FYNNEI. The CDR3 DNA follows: TGTGCCAGCAAACCCACAGGGTTGGGAGAGCAGTACTTC. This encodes CASKPTGLGEQYF. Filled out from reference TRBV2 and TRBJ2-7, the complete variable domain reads EPEVTQTPSHQVTQMGQEVILRCVPISNHLYFYWYRQILGQKVEFLVSFYNNEISEKSEIFDDQFSVERPDGSNFTLKIRSTKLEDSAMYFCASKPTGLGEQYFGPGTRLTVT.

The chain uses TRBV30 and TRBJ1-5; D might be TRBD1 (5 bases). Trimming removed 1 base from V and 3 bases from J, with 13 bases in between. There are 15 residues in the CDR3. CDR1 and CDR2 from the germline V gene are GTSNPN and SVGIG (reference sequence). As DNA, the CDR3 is TGTGCCTGGAGTGGGCGGAGACAGTACAATCAGCCCCAGCATTTT. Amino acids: CAWSGRRQYNQPQHF.

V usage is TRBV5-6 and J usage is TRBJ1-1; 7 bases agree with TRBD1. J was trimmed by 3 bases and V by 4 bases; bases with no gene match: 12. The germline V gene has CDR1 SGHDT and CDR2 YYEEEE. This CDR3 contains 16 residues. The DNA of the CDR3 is TGTGCCAGCAGCCCGATAAATGGACAGGCTTACACTGAAGCTTTCTTT. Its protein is CASSPINGQAYTEAFF.